These T cell receptor beta chains were read from a single sample in a study of radiation and T cells in renal cell carcinoma. Data came from immunoSEQ multiplex PCR; TCRdb stores just in-frame clones and leaves some out. Of around 75,000 clones in the sample, over 80% were seen once. Material: blood, obtained from a patient whose treatment included radiotherapy and nephrectomy. All receptors come from a man in his fifties or sixties with renal cell carcinoma. Each CDR3 is given with its conserved first and last residue. D genes are given only for firm matches. Clone size is shown for a subset of rows, as once, few, many or a class of expanded clone.

CDR3 length: 18
V gene: TRBV28
J gene: TRBJ1-5
D gene: TRBD1
clone size: .
CDR3 protein: CASSLGSGDRDSNQPQHF
CDR3 DNA: TGTGCCAGCAGTTTAGGCTCTGGGGACAGAGATAGCAATCAGCCCCAGCATTTT

CDR3 length: 16
V gene: TRBV19
J gene: TRBJ1-4
D gene: TRBD1
clone size: .
CDR3 protein: CASTPGTGGVWEKLFF
CDR3 DNA: TGTGCCAGTACCCCCGGGACAGGGGGGGTTTGGGAAAAACTGTTTTTT

CDR3 length: 14
V gene: TRBV19
J gene: TRBJ1-1
D gene: TRBD1
clone size: .
CDR3 protein: CASRWTGMNTEAFF
CDR3 DNA: TGTGCCAGTAGGTGGACAGGGATGAACACTGAAGCTTTCTTT

CDR3 length: 15
V gene: TRBV21-1
J gene: TRBJ2-1
D gene: .
clone size: once
CDR3 protein: CASWGAQSSYNEQFF
CDR3 DNA: TGTGCCAGCTGGGGGGCCCAGAGCTCCTACAATGAGCAGTTCTTC

CDR3 length: 15
V gene: TRBV5-1
J gene: TRBJ2-1
D gene: TRBD2
clone size: .
CDR3 protein: CASSLGLAGANEQFF
CDR3 DNA: TGCGCCAGCAGCTTGGGACTAGCGGGAGCCAATGAGCAGTTCTTC

CDR3 length: 13
V gene: TRBV6-5
J gene: TRBJ2-1
D gene: TRBD2
clone size: .
CDR3 protein: CASSYEPSGEQFF
CDR3 DNA: TGTGCCAGCAGTTACGAACCTAGCGGTGAGCAGTTCTTC

CDR3 length: 13
V gene: TRBV4-1
J gene: TRBJ2-7
D gene: .
clone size: .
CDR3 protein: CASSLRRGYEQYF
CDR3 DNA: TGCGCCAGCAGCCTCAGACGGGGCTACGAGCAGTACTTC

CDR3 length: 14
V gene: TRBV10-2
J gene: TRBJ2-7
D gene: .
clone size: .
CDR3 protein: CASSESGSIGEQYF
CDR3 DNA: TGCGCCAGCAGTGAGTCAGGCAGTATTGGCGAGCAGTACTTC

CDR3 length: 16
V gene: TRBV7-2
J gene: TRBJ2-1
D gene: .
clone size: .
CDR3 protein: CASSLNGGSSYNEQFF
CDR3 DNA: TGTGCCAGCAGCTTGAATGGAGGAAGCTCCTACAATGAGCAGTTCTTC

CDR3 length: 16
V gene: TRBV27
J gene: TRBJ2-5
D gene: TRBD1
clone size: .
CDR3 protein: CASSLSKPQGGETQYF
CDR3 DNA: TGTGCCAGCAGTTTATCGAAGCCACAGGGGGGAGAGACCCAGTACTTC

CDR3 length: 16
V gene: TRBV18
J gene: TRBJ1-1
D gene: .
clone size: .
CDR3 protein: CASSSGYAYVNTEAFF
CDR3 DNA: TGTGCCAGCTCCTCGGGGTATGCCTACGTGAACACTGAAGCTTTCTTT

CDR3 length: 17
V gene: TRBV19
J gene: TRBJ2-3
D gene: TRBD2
clone size: .
CDR3 protein: CASSSQAGTSFPDTQYF
CDR3 DNA: TGTGCCAGTAGTTCCCAAGCCGGGACTAGCTTCCCAGATACGCAGTATTTT

CDR3 length: 16
V gene: TRBV5-1
J gene: TRBJ1-1
D gene: .
clone size: .
CDR3 protein: CASSFLPRGGGTEAFF
CDR3 DNA: TGCGCCAGCAGCTTCCTACCACGGGGCGGTGGCACTGAAGCTTTCTTT

CDR3 length: 14
V gene: TRBV28
J gene: TRBJ1-2
D gene: .
clone size: medium-sized
CDR3 protein: CASSLGSEYYGYTF
CDR3 DNA: TGTGCCAGCAGTTTGGGCTCGGAATACTATGGCTACACCTTC

CDR3 length: 14
V gene: TRBV5-1
J gene: TRBJ2-7
D gene: TRBD2
clone size: once
CDR3 protein: CASRSGTSGYEQYF
CDR3 DNA: TGCGCCAGCAGGTCCGGGACTAGCGGGTACGAGCAGTACTTC

CDR3 length: 17
V gene: TRBV7-9
J gene: TRBJ1-2
D gene: .
clone size: .
CDR3 protein: CASSLLIDLYSPYGYTF
CDR3 DNA: TGTGCCAGCAGCTTACTCATCGATTTGTATAGCCCCTATGGCTACACCTTC

CDR3 length: 18
V gene: TRBV28
J gene: TRBJ2-3
D gene: .
clone size: .
CDR3 protein: CASSLKRGRLAFTDTQYF
CDR3 DNA: TGTGCCAGCAGTTTAAAACGGGGGCGGCTAGCGTTCACAGATACGCAGTATTTT

CDR3 length: 15
V gene: TRBV4-1
J gene: TRBJ2-7
D gene: .
clone size: .
CDR3 protein: CASSQDRPGIYEQYF
CDR3 DNA: TGCGCCAGCAGCCAAGATCGGCCGGGGATCTACGAGCAGTACTTC

CDR3 length: 13
V gene: TRBV10-3
J gene: TRBJ2-7
D gene: .
clone size: .
CDR3 protein: CAISAGLAGEQYF
CDR3 DNA: TGTGCCATCAGCGCGGGACTCGCGGGGGAGCAGTACTTC

CDR3 length: 12
V gene: TRBV27
J gene: TRBJ2-2
D gene: .
clone size: few
CDR3 protein: CASSSYTGELFF
CDR3 DNA: TGTGCCAGCAGTTCCTACACCGGGGAGCTGTTTTTT

CDR3 length: 17
V gene: TRBV28
J gene: TRBJ2-7
D gene: TRBD1
clone size: .
CDR3 protein: CASSFSGGTGGSYEQYF
CDR3 DNA: TGTGCCAGCAGTTTCAGCGGTGGAACAGGGGGCTCCTACGAGCAGTACTTC

CDR3 length: 15
V gene: TRBV2
J gene: TRBJ2-7
D gene: TRBD2
clone size: .
CDR3 protein: CASSGLTSGVYEQYF
CDR3 DNA: TGTGCCAGCAGTGGGTTGACTAGCGGAGTCTACGAGCAGTACTTC

CDR3 length: 13
V gene: TRBV7-9
J gene: TRBJ2-1
D gene: .
clone size: .
CDR3 protein: CASKLDSYNEQFF
CDR3 DNA: TGTGCCAGCAAACTCGACTCCTACAATGAGCAGTTCTTC

CDR3 length: 15
V gene: TRBV28
J gene: TRBJ2-5
D gene: .
clone size: .
CDR3 protein: CASSWAPEYQETQYF
CDR3 DNA: TGTGCCAGCAGTTGGGCCCCAGAATACCAAGAGACCCAGTACTTC

CDR3 length: 15
V gene: TRBV7-2
J gene: TRBJ2-3
D gene: TRBD2
clone size: .
CDR3 protein: CASSLDLSGRATQYF
CDR3 DNA: TGTGCCAGCAGCTTAGATCTTAGCGGGAGGGCTACGCAGTATTTT

CDR3 length: 14
V gene: TRBV10-2
J gene: TRBJ1-4
D gene: .
clone size: .
CDR3 protein: CASRLGRSNEKLFF
CDR3 DNA: TGCGCCAGCAGGTTGGGGAGGTCTAATGAAAAACTGTTTTTT

CDR3 length: 15
V gene: TRBV5-1
J gene: TRBJ1-5
D gene: .
clone size: .
CDR3 protein: CASRLTTGGNQPQHF
CDR3 DNA: TGCGCCAGCAGATTAACGACAGGAGGAAATCAGCCCCAGCATTTT

CDR3 length: 18
V gene: TRBV14
J gene: TRBJ2-1
D gene: TRBD2
clone size: .
CDR3 protein: CASSQEGLAGAPYNEQFF
CDR3 DNA: TGTGCCAGCAGCCAAGAGGGACTAGCGGGAGCCCCCTACAATGAGCAGTTCTTC

CDR3 length: 16
V gene: TRBV18
J gene: TRBJ1-1
D gene: .
clone size: .
CDR3 protein: CASSPNSREANTEAFF
CDR3 DNA: TGTGCCAGCTCGCCAAATTCCAGGGAGGCGAACACTGAAGCTTTCTTT

CDR3 length: 14
V gene: TRBV6-6
J gene: TRBJ1-1
D gene: .
clone size: .
CDR3 protein: CASSTLGVPPEAFF
CDR3 DNA: TGTGCCAGCAGTACGCTCGGGGTCCCTCCTGAAGCTTTCTTT

CDR3 length: 15
V gene: TRBV28
J gene: TRBJ2-7
D gene: .
clone size: once
CDR3 protein: CASRPSGEGSDEQYF
CDR3 DNA: TGTGCCAGCAGACCTTCGGGAGAAGGGAGCGACGAGCAGTACTTC

CDR3 length: 14
V gene: TRBV11-2
J gene: TRBJ2-3
D gene: .
clone size: once
CDR3 protein: CASGGRISTDTQYF
CDR3 DNA: TGTGCCAGCGGAGGGAGGATCAGCACAGATACGCAGTATTTT

CDR3 length: 17
V gene: TRBV23-1
J gene: TRBJ2-3
D gene: .
clone size: .
CDR3 protein: CASSQGRFAGRTDTQYF
CDR3 DNA: TGCGCCAGCAGTCAAGGGAGGTTCGCGGGGCGCACAGATACGCAGTATTTT

CDR3 length: 17
V gene: TRBV27
J gene: TRBJ2-5
D gene: TRBD2
clone size: .
CDR3 protein: CASSPSAGAPFQETQYF
CDR3 DNA: TGTGCCAGCAGTCCCTCAGCGGGAGCTCCTTTCCAAGAGACCCAGTACTTC

CDR3 length: 14
V gene: TRBV4-1
J gene: TRBJ2-3
D gene: .
clone size: .
CDR3 protein: CASSQEAILSTQYF
CDR3 DNA: TGCGCCAGCAGCCAAGAGGCTATACTATCTACGCAGTATTTT

CDR3 length: 15
V gene: TRBV11-2
J gene: TRBJ2-1
D gene: TRBD2
clone size: .
CDR3 protein: CASSRTSGPYNEQFF
CDR3 DNA: TGTGCCAGCAGCCGGACTAGCGGCCCCTACAATGAGCAGTTCTTC

CDR3 length: 15
V gene: TRBV6-5
J gene: TRBJ2-2
D gene: TRBD1
clone size: .
CDR3 protein: CATRLPGQGAGELFF
CDR3 DNA: TGTGCCACCCGTCTTCCGGGACAGGGGGCCGGGGAGCTGTTTTTT

CDR3 length: 15
V gene: TRBV28
J gene: TRBJ1-1
D gene: .
clone size: .
CDR3 protein: CASRHQRGQNTEAFF
CDR3 DNA: TGTGCCAGCAGGCACCAGCGGGGGCAGAACACTGAAGCTTTCTTT

CDR3 length: 14
V gene: TRBV5-1
J gene: TRBJ1-4
D gene: .
clone size: .
CDR3 protein: CASRPSSGNEKLFF
CDR3 DNA: TGCGCCAGCAGGCCTTCCAGCGGTAATGAAAAACTGTTTTTT

CDR3 length: 11
V gene: TRBV30
J gene: TRBJ2-7
D gene: .
clone size: few
CDR3 protein: CAWAQGYEQYF
CDR3 DNA: TGTGCCTGGGCCCAGGGTTACGAGCAGTACTTC